This record concerns one TCR beta chain sequence. The data were taken from a study of T-cell memory formation after mild COVID-19. TCRdb itself ran the 5' RACE reads through MiXCR, one entry per CDR3 protein. The profile shows roughly 300,000 distinct CDR3 sequences, roughly 8.2% of them singletons. CDR3 length: 14 amino acids. From germline, CDR1 is SGHTA and CDR2 FQGNSA. V lost 7 bases and J 0 bases, leaving 12 bases between the germline ends. The sequence was obtained from a man between 18 and 35 years old who had mild COVID-19 (a few samples of this study predate the infection). Cell type and time point are not known. Material for sequencing was PBMCs or a T cell subset sorted from them (not recorded which). V and J are TRBV7-2 and TRBJ1-2, with D perhaps TRBD1 (6 bases). The CDR3, as DNA: TGTGCCAGCATTCCCGACAGGACTAACTATGGCTACACCTTC. Its translation: CASIPDRTNYGYTF.